This TCR beta chain was sequenced during a study of PD-L1 blockade in urothelial cancer. Whole-study context: Chemotherapy regimens numbering 0 to 3 had been given to patients.

This clone was recorded a few times. Time point defined: pretreatment peripheral blood. Sequencing was performed with immunoSEQ multiplex PCR; in TCRdb, only in-frame clones are kept and a portion is missing. The sample shows about 87,000 clones, roughly 84% of them seen only once. Sequencing was performed on PBMCs, taken around atezolizumab (anti-PD-L1) treatment. The TCR comes from a man between 60 and 75 years old with urothelial cancer.

This chain's CDR3 is CASSAQGQGYYGYTF. The CDR3 region has the DNA TGCGCCAGCAGCGCTCAAGGACAGGGGTACTATGGCTACACCTTC. The gene calls are TRBV5-1 and TRBJ1-2; 9 positions agree with TRBD1. Trimming took 4 bases from V and 3 from J; bases not matched to a gene: 7. Looked up from germline, CDR1 is SGHRS and CDR2 is YFSETQ. This CDR3 contains 15 residues.